The 23 T cell receptor beta chains given below trace back to one sample, sequenced in a study of blood T cell repertoires in COVID-19. The data were produced by immunoSEQ multiplex PCR, yet TCRdb's version contains in-frame clones alone and is incomplete. Of around 310,000 clones in the sample, about 88% were seen once. The specimen sequenced was PBMCs or T cells enriched from blood (not recorded which). The receptors derive from a woman between 40 and 50 years old who had recovered from COVID-19.

The chain carries TRBV5-1 and TRBJ2-3; 10 nucleotides match TRBD1. The V gene's germline CDR1 is SGHRS and CDR2 YFSETQ. The CDR3 spans 16 residues. The J segment lost 4 bases and the V segment lost 0 bases, leaving 5 bases of the junction unmatched. CDR3 in amino acids: CASSLGGQGVADTQYF. CDR3 in DNA: TGCGCCAGCAGCTTGGGAGGACAGGGGGTTGCAGATACGCAGTATTTT.

The V gene is TRBV28, the J gene TRBJ2-2, with a possible D match to TRBD2 (5 bases). The germline gives CDR1 MDHEN, CDR2 SYDVKM. Trimming cost V 3 bases and J 3 bases, with 11 bases left between them. The CDR3 length is 15 residues. DNA of the CDR3: TGTGCCAGCAGTTTCGTAGCGACTTACACCGGGGAGCTGTTTTTT. Its translation is CASSFVATYTGELFF. Supplemented by reference TRBV28 and TRBJ2-2, the full variable domain reads DVKVTQSSRYLVKRTGEKVFLECVQDMDHENMFWYRQDPGLGLRLIYFSYDVKMKEKGDIPEGYSVSREKKERFSLILESASTNQTSMYLCASSFVATYTGELFFGEGSRLTVL.

V gene TRBV9 combines with J gene TRBJ2-3, with 9 nucleotides matching TRBD2. Trimming cost V 0 bases and J 6 bases; bases outside gene matches: 14. There are 18 residues in the CDR3. CDR1 is SGDLS and CDR2 is YYNGEE in the germline V gene. Here the CDR3 DNA reads TGTGCCAGCAGCGTAGCTGGGCGGGAGGGCCGTCCGTGGGATACGCAGTATTTT. Translation: CASSVAGREGRPWDTQYF.

The chain carries TRBV3-1 (or the pseudogene TRBV3-2) and TRBJ1-5; a possible D gene is TRBD1 (6 bases). The V gene's germline CDR1 is LGHDT and CDR2 YNNKEL (reference sequence). The CDR3 has 18 residues. The V and J ends lost 1 base and 0 bases respectively, with 16 bases between them. The CDR3 bases are TGTGCCAGCAGCCAAGGGGGGTTAGGGGGAAATAGCAATCAGCCCCAGCATTTT. This sequence encodes CASSQGGLGGNSNQPQHF.

The chain uses TRBV18 and TRBJ1-3; D is ambiguous. The CDR3 totals 13 residues. Germline loops: CDR1 KGHSH, CDR2 LQKENI. V was shortened by 4 bases and J by 2 bases, with 6 bases between the two germline ends. The CDR3 loop reads CASSLSTGNTIYF. Here the CDR3 DNA reads TGTGCCAGCTCACTGTCCACTGGAAACACCATATATTTT.

This clone came up many times. V is TRBV7-2 and J is TRBJ2-7; 9 bases are a match to TRBD2. The CDR3 spans 16 residues. Looked up from germline, CDR1 is SGHTA and CDR2 is FQGNSA. J gave up 3 bases and V 5 bases, and 11 bases lay outside the gene matches. CDR3 sequence (DNA): TGTGCCAGCAGCCAAATAGCGGGAGATCCCGACTACGAGCAGTACTTC. Its protein product is CASSQIAGDPDYEQYF. The full variable domain, with the rest looked up from reference TRBV7-2 and TRBJ2-7, is GAGVSQSPSNKVTEKGKDVELRCDPISGHTALYWYRQSLGQGLEFLIYFQGNSAPDKSGLPSDRFSAERTGGSVSTLTIQRTQQEDSAVYLCASSQIAGDPDYEQYFGPGTRLTVT.

V gene TRBV5-8 combines with J gene TRBJ2-2, with 7 bases that match TRBD2. V dropped 0 bases and J dropped 6; count of bases not matched to a gene: 5. The CDR3 runs 15 residues. Germline-derived CDR1 and CDR2 are SGHTS and YDEGEE. CDR3: CASSLGTRPPGELFF. For the CDR3, the DNA is TGTGCCAGCAGCTTGGGGACTAGGCCCCCCGGGGAGCTGTTTTTT.

Here the CDR3 reads CASSYEGRGANGYTF. The CDR3 bases are TGTGCCAGTAGCTATGAGGGCAGGGGGGCAAATGGCTACACCTTC. The chain carries TRBV19 and TRBJ1-2; 7 nucleotides line up with TRBD1. J gave up 6 bases and V 6 bases, and 13 bases lay outside the gene matches. The CDR3 is made up of 15 amino acids. Germline V CDR1 and CDR2: LNHDA, SQIVND (reference sequence).

The rearrangement uses TRBV9 and TRBJ2-5; possibly TRBD1 for D (7 bases). The germline gives CDR1 SGDLS, CDR2 YYNGEE. The length of the CDR3 is 15 residues. V lost 4 bases, J lost 5 bases, and 18 bases lay in between. The chain's CDR3 is CASSRGGQGVETQYF. As DNA, the CDR3 is TGTGCCAGCAGCCGAGGGGGGCAGGGGGTGGAGACCCAGTACTTC.

The chain links TRBV11-2 to TRBJ2-1; D call uncertain. V gave up 4 bases and J gave up 8 bases, with 15 bases separating them. The CDR3 runs 14 residues. The germline V gene has CDR1 SGHAT and CDR2 FQNNGV. In nucleotides, the CDR3 is TGTGCCAGCAGCTCTTCTCAGGTTTCCGATGAGCAGTTCTTC. Its translation is CASSSSQVSDEQFF.

The rearrangement uses TRBV10-3 and TRBJ2-1, with D possibly being TRBD1 (6 bases). Germline CDR1 ENHRY, CDR2 SYGVKD. Trimming shortened V by 4 bases and J by 9 bases, and 22 bases separated the two germline ends. The CDR3 is 16 residues long. CDR3 sequence: CAISGSVGAQGSEQFF. The CDR3 nucleotides are TGTGCCATCAGTGGTTCGGTGGGGGCGCAAGGCAGTGAGCAGTTCTTC.

The chain joins TRBV6-5 to TRBJ1-2; possibly TRBD1 for D (6 bases). The CDR3 has 14 residues. Between the trimmed V and J ends, which lost 0 bases and 6 bases, there was a span of 11 bases. Germline V gene data show CDR1 as MNHEY and CDR2 as SVGAGI. The CDR3 DNA is TGTGCCAGCAGTTACTCCTCATACAGGGATGGCTACACCTTC. It is translated as CASSYSSYRDGYTF.

V and J are TRBV2 and TRBJ2-3; weak D call: TRBD2 (7 bases). The germline CDR1 and CDR2 sequences are SNHLY and FYNNEI. The V and J ends lost 6 bases and 1 base respectively, with 17 bases between them. The CDR3 is 16 residues long. CDR3 residues: CASRGPGGGRTDTQYF. As DNA, the CDR3 is TGTGCCAGCAGGGGGCCAGGCGGGGGCCGCACAGATACGCAGTATTTT.

Note on this clone: Relative to the germline gene, one junction end is altered; a read error may explain this. This chain uses TRBV7-9 with TRBJ2-1, with 8 nucleotides matching TRBD1. The CDR3 contains 15 residues. The germline V gene encodes CDR1 SEHNR and CDR2 FQNEAQ (reference sequence). CDR3 in DNA: TGTGCCAGCAGCTTAGCGTCAGGGGGCTACTATGAGCAGTTCTTC. Encoded protein: CASSLASGGYYEQFF.

The V gene is TRBV6-2 or TRBV6-3, the J gene TRBJ2-7, with 12 bases lining up with TRBD2. The CDR3 is 16 residues long. V lost 5 bases and J lost 5; bases outside the gene matches: 10. Germline-derived CDR1 and CDR2 are MNHEY and SVGEGT. In nucleotides, the CDR3 is TGTGCCAGCAGTCCAAGGACTAGCGGGGTTGAGAACGAGCAGTACTTC. Translating it yields CASSPRTSGVENEQYF.

This clone was recorded once. This sequence joins TRBV11-2 and TRBJ2-1; the match to TRBD1 covers 9 bases. The germline CDR1 and CDR2 sequences are SGHAT and FQNNGV. J was trimmed by 5 bases and V by 6 bases; bases with no gene match: 8. This CDR3 has 15 residues. CDR3 in DNA: TGTGCCAGCAGGATGCCGGGACAGGGAAACAATGAGCAGTTCTTC. Translated, it gives CASRMPGQGNNEQFF.

Only one count was recorded for this clone. The chain recombines TRBV5-4 with TRBJ2-5; TRBD2 aligns across 8 bases. The length of the CDR3 is 15 residues. The V gene's germline CDR1 is SGHNT and CDR2 YYREEE (reference sequence). J was trimmed by 5 bases and V by 0 bases; bases with no gene match: 6. The CDR3 region is CASSLVPAGAETQYF. The CDR3 region has the DNA TGTGCCAGCAGCTTGGTCCCAGCGGGGGCGGAGACCCAGTACTTC.

The chain couples TRBV28 to TRBJ2-7; a weak D match, TRBD1 (6 bases). Trimming took off 7 bases at V and 2 bases at J, with 12 bases between the two ends. Germline CDR1 reads MDHEN; CDR2 reads SYDVKM. The CDR3 consists of 13 residues. The CDR3 sequence is CASNQDSPYEQYF. As DNA, the CDR3 is TGTGCCAGCAACCAGGACAGCCCCTACGAGCAGTACTTC. The whole variable domain, filled in from reference TRBV28 and TRBJ2-7, reads DVKVTQSSRYLVKRTGEKVFLECVQDMDHENMFWYRQDPGLGLRLIYFSYDVKMKEKGDIPEGYSVSREKKERFSLILESASTNQTSMYLCASNQDSPYEQYFGPGTRLTVT.

About this clone: A read error may account for a junction end that differs from germline. The V call is TRBV2, the J call TRBJ1-5; 8 nucleotides line up with TRBD1. The CDR3 is made up of 16 amino acids. Germline V gene lookup returns CDR1 SNHLY and CDR2 FYNNEI. CDR3 residues: CASREGSRGLYQPQHF. CDR3 nucleotides: TGTGCCAGCAGAGAAGGTAGCAGGGGGCTCTATCAGCCCCAGCATTTT.

The chain uses TRBV11-2 and TRBJ1-3; no clear D gene. From germline, CDR1 is SGHAT and CDR2 FQNNGV. This CDR3 has 13 amino acids. Trimming removed 4 bases from V and 5 bases from J, with 9 bases in between. As DNA, the CDR3 is TGTGCCAGCAGCTCCACAAATAGAAACACCATATATTTT. This gives the protein CASSSTNRNTIYF.

The chain links TRBV14 to TRBJ2-7, with TRBD2 matching 7 bases. The germline V gene has CDR1 SGHDN and CDR2 FVKESK. V shed 4 bases and J 4 bases; nucleotides not matched to a gene: 1. The CDR3 consists of 12 residues. CDR3 nucleotides: TGTGCCAGCAGCCGGCGGGGGTACGAGCAGTACTTC. Translation: CASSRRGYEQYF.

The genes are TRBV20-1 and TRBJ2-4; weak D call: TRBD1 (5 bases). Trimming pared 6 bases from V and 8 bases from J, leaving 11 bases between. This CDR3 is built from 11 residues. CDR1 is DFQATT and CDR2 is SNEGSKA in the germline V gene (reference sequence). The CDR3 DNA is TGCAGTGCCCAGGGCGATGACATTCAGTACTTC. Its translation: CSAQGDDIQYF.

This clone was seen just once. The chain joins TRBV2 to TRBJ2-1; D remains unclear. This CDR3 is 16 amino acids long. Trimming removed 7 bases from V and 0 bases from J, with 16 bases in between. Germline assignment: CDR1 SNHLY and CDR2 FYNNEI. CDR3 sequence: CASTVVRPSSYNEQFF. The DNA for the CDR3 is TGTGCCAGCACGGTGGTAAGGCCTAGCTCCTACAATGAGCAGTTCTTC.